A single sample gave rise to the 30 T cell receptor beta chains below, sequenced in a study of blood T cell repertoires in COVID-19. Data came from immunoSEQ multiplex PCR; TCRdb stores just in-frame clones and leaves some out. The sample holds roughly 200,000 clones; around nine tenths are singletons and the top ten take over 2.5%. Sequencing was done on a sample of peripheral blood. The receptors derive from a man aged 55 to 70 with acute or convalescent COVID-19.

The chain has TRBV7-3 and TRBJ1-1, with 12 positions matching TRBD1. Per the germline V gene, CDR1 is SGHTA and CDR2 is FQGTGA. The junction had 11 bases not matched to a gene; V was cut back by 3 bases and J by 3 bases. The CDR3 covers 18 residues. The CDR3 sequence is CASSLTSGTGGRYTEAFF. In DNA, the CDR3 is TGTGCCAGCAGCTTGACCTCCGGGACAGGGGGCCGGTACACTGAAGCTTTCTTT.

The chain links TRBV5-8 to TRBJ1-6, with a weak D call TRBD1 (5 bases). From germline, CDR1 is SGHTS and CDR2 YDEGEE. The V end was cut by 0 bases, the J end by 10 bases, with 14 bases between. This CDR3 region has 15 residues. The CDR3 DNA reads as TGTGCCAGCAGCTTGGGGGGCGGCGGAGGGTCACCCCTCCACTTT. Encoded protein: CASSLGGGGGSPLHF. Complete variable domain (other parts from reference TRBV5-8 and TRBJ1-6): EAGVTQSPTHLIKTRGQQATLRCSPISGHTSVYWYQQALGLGLQFLLWYDEGEERNRGNFPPRFSGRQFPNYSSELNVNALELEDSALYLCASSLGGGGGSPLHFGNGTRLTVT.

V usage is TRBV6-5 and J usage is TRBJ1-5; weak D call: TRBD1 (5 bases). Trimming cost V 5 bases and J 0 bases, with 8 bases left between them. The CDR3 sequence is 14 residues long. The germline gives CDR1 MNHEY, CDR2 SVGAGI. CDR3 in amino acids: CASSTTVSNQPQHF. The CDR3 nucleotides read TGTGCCAGCAGTACGACAGTTAGCAATCAGCCCCAGCATTTT.

The CDR3 loop is CASSVTGGHYEQYF. The CDR3 DNA reads TGTGCCAGCAGCGTTACAGGGGGGCACTACGAGCAGTACTTC. This chain uses TRBV6-6 with TRBJ2-7; 8 positions match TRBD1. The V segment lost 6 bases and the J segment 3 bases; nucleotides outside the gene matches: 7. The germline gives CDR1 MNHNY, CDR2 SVGAGI (reference sequence). This CDR3 has 14 residues.

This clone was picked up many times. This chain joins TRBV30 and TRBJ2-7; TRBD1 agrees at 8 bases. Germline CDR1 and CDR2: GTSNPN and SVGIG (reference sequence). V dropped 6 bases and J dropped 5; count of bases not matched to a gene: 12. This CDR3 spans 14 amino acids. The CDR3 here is CACPRQGNWDEQYF. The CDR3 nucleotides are TGTGCCTGCCCTCGACAGGGGAATTGGGACGAGCAGTACTTC.

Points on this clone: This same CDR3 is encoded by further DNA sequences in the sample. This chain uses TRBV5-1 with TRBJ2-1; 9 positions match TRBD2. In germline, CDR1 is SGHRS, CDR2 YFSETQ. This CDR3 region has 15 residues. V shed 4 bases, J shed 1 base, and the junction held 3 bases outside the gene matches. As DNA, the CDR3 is TGCGCCAGCAGCCCAAGCGGGGGGTCCTACAATGAGCAGTTCTTC. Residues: CASSPSGGSYNEQFF. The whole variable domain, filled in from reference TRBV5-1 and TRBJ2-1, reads KAGVTQTPRYLIKTRGQQVTLSCSPISGHRSVSWYQQTPGQGLQFLFEYFSETQRNKGNFPGRFSGRQFSNSRSEMNVSTLELGDSALYLCASSPSGGSYNEQFFGPGTRLTVL.

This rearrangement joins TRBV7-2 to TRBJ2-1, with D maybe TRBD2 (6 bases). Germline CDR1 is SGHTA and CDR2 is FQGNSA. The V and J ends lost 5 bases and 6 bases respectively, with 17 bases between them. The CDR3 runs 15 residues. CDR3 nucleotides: TGTGCCAGCAGCCCACGGAGGGTGGCCGGCAATGAGCAGTTCTTC. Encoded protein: CASSPRRVAGNEQFF.

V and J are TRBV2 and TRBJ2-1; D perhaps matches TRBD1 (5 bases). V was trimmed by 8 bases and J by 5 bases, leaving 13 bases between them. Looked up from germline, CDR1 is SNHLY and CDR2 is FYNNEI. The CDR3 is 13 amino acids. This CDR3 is CASSGSRHNEQFF. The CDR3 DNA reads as TGTGCCAGCTCAGGGTCTCGGCACAATGAGCAGTTCTTC.

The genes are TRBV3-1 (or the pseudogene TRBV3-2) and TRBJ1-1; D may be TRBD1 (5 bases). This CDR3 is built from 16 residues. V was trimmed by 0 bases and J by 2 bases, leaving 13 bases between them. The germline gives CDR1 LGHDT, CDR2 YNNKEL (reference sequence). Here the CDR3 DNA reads TGTGCCAGCAGCCAAGATTTGGGCAGGGTTAACACTGAAGCTTTCTTT. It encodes CASSQDLGRVNTEAFF.

CDR3 sequence: CASSYRGNSGNTIYF. The CDR3 DNA reads TGTGCCAGCAGCTACAGGGGGAACTCTGGAAACACCATATATTTT. J is TRBJ1-3 and V is TRBV11-2; 8 nucleotides align to TRBD1. The CDR3 is 15 amino acids. CDR1 is SGHAT, CDR2 FQNNGV, per germline. Germline trimming cut 4 bases from V and 0 bases from J; bases unmatched to any gene: 2.

The CDR3 bases are TGTGCCAGCAGCCCGCAAGCCGAATTAATAGCCAAAAACATTCAGTACTTC. Translated, it gives CASSPQAELIAKNIQYF. The chain employs TRBV5-6 and TRBJ2-4; D call uncertain. The V gene's germline CDR1 is SGHDT and CDR2 YYEEEE. V lost 4 bases and J lost 0, with 17 bases in between. The CDR3 runs 17 residues.

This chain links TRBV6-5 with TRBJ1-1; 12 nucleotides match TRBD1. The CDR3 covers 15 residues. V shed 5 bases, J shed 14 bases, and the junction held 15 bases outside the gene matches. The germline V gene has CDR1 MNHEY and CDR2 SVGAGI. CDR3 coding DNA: TGTGCCAGCAGTCCCCGGGGACAGGGGGCCCCTGTTGGGTTCTTT. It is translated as CASSPRGQGAPVGFF.

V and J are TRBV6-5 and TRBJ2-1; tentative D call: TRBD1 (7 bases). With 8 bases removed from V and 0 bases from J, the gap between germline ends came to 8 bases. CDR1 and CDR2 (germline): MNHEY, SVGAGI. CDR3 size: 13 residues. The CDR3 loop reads CASQGGSYNEQFF. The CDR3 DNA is TGTGCCAGCCAGGGGGGCTCCTACAATGAGCAGTTCTTC.

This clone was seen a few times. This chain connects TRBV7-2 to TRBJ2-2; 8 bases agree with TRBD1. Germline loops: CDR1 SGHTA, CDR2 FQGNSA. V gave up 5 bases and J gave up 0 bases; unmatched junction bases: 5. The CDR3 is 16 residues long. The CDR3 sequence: CASSHGQGSNTGELFF. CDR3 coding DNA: TGTGCCAGCAGCCACGGACAGGGATCGAACACCGGGGAGCTGTTTTTT.

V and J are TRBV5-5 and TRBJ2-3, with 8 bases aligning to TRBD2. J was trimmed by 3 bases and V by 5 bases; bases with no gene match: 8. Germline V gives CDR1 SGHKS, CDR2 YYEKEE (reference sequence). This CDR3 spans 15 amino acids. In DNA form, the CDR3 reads TGTGCCAGCAGTCCGGGGGGGCCGAGAACAGATACGCAGTATTTT. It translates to CASSPGGPRTDTQYF. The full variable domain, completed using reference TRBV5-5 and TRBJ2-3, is DAGVTQSPTHLIKTRGQQVTLRCSPISGHKSVSWYQQVLGQGPQFIFQYYEKEERGRGNFPDRFSARQFPNYSSELNVNALLLGDSALYLCASSPGGPRTDTQYFGPGTRLTVL.

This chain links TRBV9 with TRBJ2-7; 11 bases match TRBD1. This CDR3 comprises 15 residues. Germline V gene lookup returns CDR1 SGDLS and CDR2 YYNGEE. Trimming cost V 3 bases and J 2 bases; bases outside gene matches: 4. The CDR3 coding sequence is TGTGCCAGCAGCGCCGGACAGGGGGCCCCCTACGAGCAGTACTTC. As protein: CASSAGQGAPYEQYF.

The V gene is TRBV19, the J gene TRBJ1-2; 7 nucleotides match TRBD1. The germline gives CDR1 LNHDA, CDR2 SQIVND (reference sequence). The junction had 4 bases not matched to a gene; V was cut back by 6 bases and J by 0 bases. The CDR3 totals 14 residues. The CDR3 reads CASRGTATNYGYTF. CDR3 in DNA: TGTGCCAGTAGAGGGACAGCCACTAACTATGGCTACACCTTC. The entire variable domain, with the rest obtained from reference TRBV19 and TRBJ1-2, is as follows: DGGITQSPKYLFRKEGQNVTLSCEQNLNHDAMYWYRQDPGQGLRLIYYSQIVNDFQKGDIAEGYSVSREKKESFPLTVTSAQKNPTAFYLCASRGTATNYGYTFGSGTRLTVV.

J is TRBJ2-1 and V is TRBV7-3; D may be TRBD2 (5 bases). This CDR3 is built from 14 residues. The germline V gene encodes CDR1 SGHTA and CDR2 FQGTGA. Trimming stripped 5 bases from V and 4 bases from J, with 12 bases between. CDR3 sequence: CASSREPPYNEQFF. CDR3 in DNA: TGTGCCAGCAGCCGGGAACCCCCTTACAATGAGCAGTTCTTC.

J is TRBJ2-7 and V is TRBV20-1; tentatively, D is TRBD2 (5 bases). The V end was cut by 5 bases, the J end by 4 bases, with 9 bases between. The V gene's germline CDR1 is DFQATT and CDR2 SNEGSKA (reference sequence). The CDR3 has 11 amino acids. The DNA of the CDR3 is TGCAGTGCTTGGACGGGGTACGAGCAGTACTTC. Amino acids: CSAWTGYEQYF.

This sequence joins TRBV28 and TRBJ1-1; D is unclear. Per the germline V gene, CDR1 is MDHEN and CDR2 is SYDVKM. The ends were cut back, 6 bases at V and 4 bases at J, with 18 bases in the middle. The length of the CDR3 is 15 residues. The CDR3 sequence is CASSKRGGGSTEAFF. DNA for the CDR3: TGTGCCAGCAGCAAACGTGGAGGTGGGAGCACTGAAGCTTTCTTT.

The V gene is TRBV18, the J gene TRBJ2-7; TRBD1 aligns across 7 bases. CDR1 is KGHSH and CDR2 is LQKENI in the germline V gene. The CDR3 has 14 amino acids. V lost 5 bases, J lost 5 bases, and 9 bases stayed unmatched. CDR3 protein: CASSEDRANHEQYF. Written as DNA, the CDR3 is TGTGCCAGCTCAGAAGACAGGGCGAACCACGAGCAGTACTTC.

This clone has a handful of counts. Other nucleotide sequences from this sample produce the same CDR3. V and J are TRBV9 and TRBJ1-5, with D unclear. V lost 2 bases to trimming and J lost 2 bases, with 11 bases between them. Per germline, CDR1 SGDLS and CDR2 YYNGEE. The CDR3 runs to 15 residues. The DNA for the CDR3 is TGTGCCAGCAGCGTTTCCGGGGAGGGCAATCAGCCCCAGCATTTT. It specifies CASSVSGEGNQPQHF.

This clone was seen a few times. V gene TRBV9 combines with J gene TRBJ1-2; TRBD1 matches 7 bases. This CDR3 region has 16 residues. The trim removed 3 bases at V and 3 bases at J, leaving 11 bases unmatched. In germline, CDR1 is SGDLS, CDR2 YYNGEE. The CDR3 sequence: CASSEANRGEYYGYTF. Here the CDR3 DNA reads TGTGCCAGCAGCGAGGCGAACAGGGGCGAATACTATGGCTACACCTTC.

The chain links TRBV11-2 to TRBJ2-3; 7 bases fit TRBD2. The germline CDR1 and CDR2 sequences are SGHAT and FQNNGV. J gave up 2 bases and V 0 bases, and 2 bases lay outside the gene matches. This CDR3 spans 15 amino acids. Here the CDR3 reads CASSLEGGVTDTQYF. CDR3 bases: TGTGCCAGCAGCTTAGAGGGGGGGGTCACAGATACGCAGTATTTT.

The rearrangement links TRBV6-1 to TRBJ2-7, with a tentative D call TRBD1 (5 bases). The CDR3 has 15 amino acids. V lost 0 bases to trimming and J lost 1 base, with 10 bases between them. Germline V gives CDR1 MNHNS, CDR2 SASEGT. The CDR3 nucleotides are TGTGCCAGCAGTGAAGCCAGGGCATTGTCCTACGAGCAGTACTTC. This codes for CASSEARALSYEQYF.

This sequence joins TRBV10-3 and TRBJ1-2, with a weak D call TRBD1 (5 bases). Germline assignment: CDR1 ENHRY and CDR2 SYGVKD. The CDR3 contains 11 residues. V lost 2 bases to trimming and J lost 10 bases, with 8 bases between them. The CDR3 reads CAISEGRDYTF. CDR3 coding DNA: TGTGCCATCAGTGAGGGCAGGGACTACACCTTC.

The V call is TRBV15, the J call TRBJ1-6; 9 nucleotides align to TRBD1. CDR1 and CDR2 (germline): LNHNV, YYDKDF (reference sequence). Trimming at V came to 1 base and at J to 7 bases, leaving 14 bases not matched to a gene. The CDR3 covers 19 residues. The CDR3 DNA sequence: TGTGCCACCAGCAGAGGGGGGACAGGGACAAGCTTTTTAAATTCACCCCTCCACTTT. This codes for CATSRGGTGTSFLNSPLHF.

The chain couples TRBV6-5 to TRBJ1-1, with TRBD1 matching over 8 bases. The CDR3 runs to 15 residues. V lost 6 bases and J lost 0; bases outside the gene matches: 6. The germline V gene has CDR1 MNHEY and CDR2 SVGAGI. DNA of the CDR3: TGTGCCAGCAGGTCGGACAGGGCCCTGAACACTGAAGCTTTCTTT. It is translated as CASRSDRALNTEAFF.

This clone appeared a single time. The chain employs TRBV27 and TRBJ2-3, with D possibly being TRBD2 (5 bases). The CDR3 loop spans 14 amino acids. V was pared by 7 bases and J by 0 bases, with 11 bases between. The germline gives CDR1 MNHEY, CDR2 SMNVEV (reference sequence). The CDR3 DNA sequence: TGTGCCAGCAAAGTCGGGGATAGCACAGATACGCAGTATTTT. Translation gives CASKVGDSTDTQYF.

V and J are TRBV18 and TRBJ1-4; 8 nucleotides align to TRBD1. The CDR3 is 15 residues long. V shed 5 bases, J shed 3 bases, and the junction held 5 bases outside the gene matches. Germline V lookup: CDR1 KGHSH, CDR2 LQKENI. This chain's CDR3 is CASSYNRGANEKLFF. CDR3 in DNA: TGTGCCAGCTCATACAACAGGGGGGCTAATGAAAAACTGTTTTTT.